The clone carrying this T cell receptor beta chain occurred many times. The sample is drawn from a study of neurological immune-mediated disorders. V was clipped by 4 bases and J by 6 bases; unmatched bases: 2. The CDR3 sequence is 12 residues long. CDR1 SQVTM and CDR2 ANQGSEA come from the germline V gene. The unsorted libraries had their origin in 2 million PBMCs stored at -80 C. One entry per CDR3 protein, called by TCRdb with MiXCR from the 5' RACE reads. The data contain about 66,000 distinct CDR3 sequences, about 3.4% of them singletons. The sequenced sample consisted of PBMCs. The rearrangement joins TRBV29-1 to TRBJ1-4; 7 bases map to TRBD1. This clonotype was sampled from a man in his forties with multiple sclerosis. The CDR3 bases are TGCAGCGTTGGAGGGGGCGATGAAAAACTGTTTTTT. Translation gives CSVGGGDEKLFF.